This TCR beta chain was captured in a study of neurological immune-mediated disorders. Each CDR3 protein gets one entry after TCRdb re-called the 5' RACE reads with MiXCR. Here the sample spans 35,000 to 45,000 distinct CDR3 sequences, approximately 10% being singletons. CD4+ or CD8+ T cells, around 940,000 per library, were used for sorted libraries. Germline lookup yields CDR1 SQVTM and CDR2 ANQGSEA. The CDR3 covers 12 residues. The V end lost 6 bases, the J end lost 6 bases, and 14 bases lay between the germline ends. This clonotype was picked up one time. The sample consisted of CD4+ T cells from blood. The rearrangement links TRBV29-1 to TRBJ1-1, with no clear D. This clonotype was obtained from a young woman with HTLV-1-associated myelopathy (HAM/TSP). The CDR3 loop reads CSVTYDQPEAFF. Here the CDR3 DNA reads TGCAGCGTGACCTACGATCAGCCTGAAGCTTTCTTT.